The 9 T cell receptor beta chains below all came from one sample that was sequenced in a study of shared clonotypes between healthy human individuals. TCRdb keeps only in-frame clones here, not all; method: immunoSEQ multiplex PCR. This table holds about 2 million clones, roughly 94% found once. The specimen was naive CD4+ T cells sorted from blood. Subset: CD45RA+ positively selected. Receptors were obtained from a man aged 18 to 29 in good health.

Concerning this clone itself: The identical CDR3 is also encoded by other nucleotide sequences in the sample. This sequence joins TRBV29-1 and TRBJ2-7; no clear D gene. The CDR3 totals 11 residues. Germline CDR1 is SQVTM and CDR2 is ANQGSEA. V was shortened by 5 bases and J by 0 bases, with 5 bases between the two germline ends. CDR3: CSVTVSYEQYF. The CDR3 nucleotides read TGCAGCGTTACAGTCTCCTACGAGCAGTACTTC.

The genes are TRBV28 and TRBJ1-6; the D gene is possibly TRBD1 (5 bases). The V gene lost 9 bases and the J gene lost 7 bases, with 13 bases spanning the gap. CDR1 and CDR2 from the germline V gene are MDHEN and SYDVKM. The CDR3 covers 13 residues. The CDR3 bases are TGTGCCAGTCTTGGGGCAGAAAATTCACCCCTCCACTTT. This gives the protein CASLGAENSPLHF.

This chain uses TRBV5-1 with TRBJ1-2, with D perhaps matching TRBD1 (6 bases). Germline V gene sequence: CDR1 SGHRS, CDR2 YFSETQ. Trimming shortened V by 3 bases and J by 2 bases, and 11 bases separated the two germline ends. The CDR3 loop spans 14 amino acids. The CDR3: CASSSLDSNYGYTF. The CDR3 DNA is TGCGCCAGCAGCTCCCTGGACAGCAACTATGGCTACACCTTC.

CDR3 nucleotides: TGTGCCAGCAGTCGGACAGGTTACTCTGGAAACACCATATATTTT. It is translated as CASSRTGYSGNTIYF. The gene calls are TRBV28 and TRBJ1-3; 7 bases map to TRBD1. The CDR3 runs to 15 residues. Germline V gene data show CDR1 as MDHEN and CDR2 as SYDVKM. With V trimmed by 5 bases and J by 0 bases, 4 bases remained unmatched.

The rearrangement links TRBV5-4 to TRBJ1-1, with 8 positions matching TRBD1. This CDR3 has 17 amino acids. Per germline, CDR1 SGHNT and CDR2 YYREEE (reference sequence). The V and J ends lost 4 bases and 0 bases, in that order; junction bases with no gene match: 11. Written as DNA, the CDR3 is TGTGCCAGCAGCCCTGGAGGGGCAGGGGGCGTGAACACTGAAGCTTTCTTT. This encodes CASSPGGAGGVNTEAFF.

Points on this clone: Other DNA sequences in the sample encode the same CDR3. The chain is built from TRBV28 and TRBJ2-7; 10 positions match TRBD1. The CDR3 extends over 15 amino acids. Germline-derived CDR1 and CDR2 are MDHEN and SYDVKM. V shed 6 bases, J shed 2 bases, and the junction held 7 bases outside the gene matches. CDR3 sequence reads: CASSSPGTGAYEQYF. The CDR3 DNA follows: TGTGCCAGCAGCAGTCCCGGGACAGGGGCCTACGAGCAGTACTTC.

Notes on this clone: A junction boundary mismatches the germline segment, possibly from a read error. V usage is TRBV28 and J usage is TRBJ2-7; 7 bases map to TRBD1. Near its end, the DNA agrees better with TRBJ2-5, so the J call may be wrong. The CDR3 sequence is 13 residues long. Germline CDR1 reads MDHEN; CDR2 reads SYDVKM. CDR3 sequence (DNA): TGTTCCAGCAGCACAGGGGCTCCAGAGACCCAGTACTTC. This gives the protein CSSSTGAPETQYF.

This clone was detected only once. This rearrangement joins TRBV10-2 to TRBJ1-5, with unresolved D. Between the trimmed V and J ends, which lost 2 bases and 1 base, there was a span of 12 bases. Per the germline V gene, CDR1 is WSHSY and CDR2 is SAAADI. CDR3 length equals 16 residues. CDR3 sequence reads: CASSEGLLGSNQPQHF. The CDR3 bases are TGCGCCAGCAGTGAGGGACTTCTAGGGAGCAATCAGCCCCAGCATTTT.

The J gene is TRBJ2-7, the V gene TRBV7-8; a possible D gene is TRBD1 (5 bases). V lost 2 bases to trimming and J lost 2 bases, with 16 bases between them. This CDR3 is built from 16 residues. The germline V gene encodes CDR1 SGHVS and CDR2 FQNEAQ. In nucleotides, the CDR3 is TGTGCCAGCAGCTTAAAAAGTCGGGCAGGGACCTACGAGCAGTACTTC. The encoded protein is CASSLKSRAGTYEQYF.